This T cell receptor beta chain stems from a study of blood T cell repertoires in COVID-19. As for the study in general: The United States, Italy and Spain provided the acute and convalescent COVID-19 samples. The cDNA or gDNA used as material had been derived from T cells, B-cell-depleted T cells, or PBMCs.

Original processing notes: Researchers report that nucleated cell counts were estimated from reference gene primer amplification. Repertoires were generated with immunoSEQ multiplex PCR, while TCRdb's copy carries only in-frame clones and drops some. V and J calls and clone size are given by that table; D and trimming were obtained from the DNA. Of 30,000 to 40,000 clones listed, over 75% are singletons. This CDR3 spans 15 amino acids. The ends were cut back, 0 bases at V and 6 bases at J, with 10 bases in the middle. The germline V gene has CDR1 SGDLS and CDR2 YYNGEE. The TCR was taken from a man older than 75 with active or convalescent COVID-19. The J gene is TRBJ1-6, the V gene TRBV9, with D hard to call. Sequenced: peripheral blood. The DNA of the CDR3 is TGTGCCAGCAGCGTAGATGCGGGAATTAATTCACCCCTCCACTTT. Protein: CASSVDAGINSPLHF.